The T cell receptor (beta chain) described here comes from a study of shared clonotypes between healthy human individuals. The germline V gene has CDR1 SGHRS and CDR2 YFSETQ. The CDR3 length is 15 residues. V lost 4 bases to trimming and J lost 2 bases; unmatched junction nucleotides: 3. For each subset, genomic DNA was distributed in equal portions over several immunoSEQ plates. Authors' processing steps: Junction-only sequences without quality scores were provided by ImmunoSEQ, so filtering was different. Data came from immunoSEQ multiplex PCR; TCRdb stores just in-frame clones and leaves some out. The DNA gave D and trimming, while V, J and clone size come from that table. The repertoire holds some 900,000 clones, with about three quarters as singletons.

The source is a man aged 18 to 30 in good health. V gene TRBV5-1 combines with J gene TRBJ2-1, with TRBD1 identical over 10 bases. Sample: memory CD4+ T cells sorted from blood. Subset meaning: CD45RA-negative fraction. The CDR3 spells CASSGDRGTYNEQFF. The CDR3 DNA reads TGCGCCAGCAGCGGGGACAGGGGTACCTACAATGAGCAGTTCTTC.